The 15 T cell receptor beta chains below all came from one sample that was sequenced in a study of neurological immune-mediated disorders. One entry per CDR3 protein results from TCRdb running MiXCR on the 5' RACE reads. The sample lists roughly 100,000 distinct CDR3 sequences, about 3.8% occurring once. The material sequenced was PBMCs. The receptor source for this set is a woman younger than 30 with multiple sclerosis.

This clonotype was seen many times. The CDR3 bases are TGCGCCAGCAGCCAAGATAGAGGACTAGCGGGAGTATTTGAGCAGTTCTTC. Protein: CASSQDRGLAGVFEQFF. This rearrangement joins TRBV4-3 to TRBJ2-1, with 13 bases fitting TRBD2. Per the germline V gene, CDR1 is LGHNA and CDR2 is YSLEER. The CDR3 extends over 17 amino acids. V dropped 0 bases and J dropped 9; count of bases not matched to a gene: 8.

This clonotype showed up many times. The chain recombines TRBV20-1 with TRBJ2-3; the D gene is possibly TRBD2 (6 bases). The CDR3 sequence is 14 residues long. The germline gives CDR1 DFQATT, CDR2 SNEGSKA (reference sequence). The V end lost 6 bases, the J end lost 0 bases, and 13 bases lay between the germline ends. In DNA form, the CDR3 reads TGCAGTGCGACGGCGGGACCTAGCACAGATACGCAGTATTTT. This translates into CSATAGPSTDTQYF.

This clonotype was counted at least ten times. The V gene is TRBV6-5, the J gene TRBJ2-1; unclear D gene. This CDR3 spans 15 amino acids. Germline V gene data show CDR1 as MNHEY and CDR2 as SVGAGI. Between the trimmed V and J ends, which lost 0 bases and 2 bases, there was a span of 8 bases. In DNA form, the CDR3 reads TGTGCCAGCAGTTACTCTGTGGCCCCCTACAATGAGCAGTTCTTC. Its translation is CASSYSVAPYNEQFF.

This clonotype was counted many times. V is TRBV27 and J is TRBJ1-2; no reliable D call. V was pared by 2 bases and J by 4 bases, with 8 bases between. CDR3 length equals 13 residues. Germline assignment: CDR1 MNHEY and CDR2 SMNVEV (reference sequence). For the CDR3, the DNA is TGTGCCAGCAGTTTAATGGCTGGCTATGGCTACACCTTC. Its translation: CASSLMAGYGYTF.

This clonotype was counted at least ten times. This rearrangement joins TRBV7-9 to TRBJ2-2; D gene unclear. The V gene lost 3 bases and the J gene lost 5 bases, with 4 bases spanning the gap. The CDR3 runs 12 residues. Germline V gives CDR1 SEHNR, CDR2 FQNEAQ (reference sequence). The CDR3 loop is CASSLGTGELFF. The CDR3 DNA follows: TGTGCCAGCAGCTTGGGGACCGGGGAGCTGTTTTTT.

This clonotype showed up many times. This chain links TRBV14 with TRBJ2-1; D is possibly TRBD1 (6 bases). V was shortened by 1 base and J by 0 bases, with 19 bases between the two germline ends. The CDR3 has 19 residues. CDR1 SGHDN and CDR2 FVKESK come from the germline V gene. This CDR3 reads CASSQVWGLPSVSYNEQFF. CDR3 DNA sequence: TGTGCCAGCAGCCAAGTATGGGGGCTCCCATCCGTCTCCTACAATGAGCAGTTCTTC. Looking up the rest from reference TRBV14 and TRBJ2-1 gives the full variable domain: EAGVTQFPSHSVIEKGQTVTLRCDPISGHDNLYWYRRVMGKEIKFLLHFVKESKQDESGMPNNRFLAERTGGTYSTLKVQPAELEDSGVYFCASSQVWGLPSVSYNEQFFGPGTRLTVL.

This clonotype was recorded at least ten times. The genes are TRBV24-1 and TRBJ2-1; D is uncertain. Germline CDR1 is KGHDR and CDR2 is SFDVKD. The CDR3 has 12 residues. V lost 2 bases to trimming and J lost 10 bases, with 8 bases between them. CDR3 nucleotide sequence: TGTGCCACCAGTGATTCGGACGGAGAGCAGTTCTTC. This translates into CATSDSDGEQFF.

This clonotype was seen at least ten times. This chain joins TRBV11-2 and TRBJ1-1; no clear D. V lost 0 bases to trimming and J lost 0 bases, with 8 bases between them. The germline V gene encodes CDR1 SGHAT and CDR2 FQNNGV. The CDR3 loop spans 15 amino acids. The CDR3 loop is CASSLDPNMNTEAFF. CDR3 bases: TGTGCCAGCAGCTTAGATCCTAACATGAACACTGAAGCTTTCTTT. Variable domain in full (rest from reference TRBV11-2 and TRBJ1-1): EAGVAQSPRYKIIEKRQSVAFWCNPISGHATLYWYQQILGQGPKLLIQFQNNGVVDDSQLPKDRFSAERLKGVDSTLKIQPAKLEDSAVYLCASSLDPNMNTEAFFGQGTRLTVV.

This clonotype was found many times. The chain couples TRBV3-1 to TRBJ2-4; D may be TRBD2 (5 bases). V lost 2 bases and J lost 0, with 11 bases in between. Germline V gives CDR1 LGHDT, CDR2 YNNKEL (reference sequence). The CDR3 spans 16 residues. CDR3 DNA: TGTGCCAGCAGCCAAATGATCGGACTAGCCAAAAACATTCAGTACTTC. It specifies CASSQMIGLAKNIQYF.

This clonotype was found many times. The rearrangement uses TRBV6-5 and TRBJ2-3; D unclear. This CDR3 spans 12 amino acids. V was shortened by 5 bases and J by 4 bases, with 7 bases between the two germline ends. Germline V lookup: CDR1 MNHEY, CDR2 SVGAGI. CDR3 DNA: TGTGCCAGCAGTCCTAACTCAGATACGCAGTATTTT. It translates to CASSPNSDTQYF.

This clonotype was seen repeatedly, ten times or more. The chain recombines TRBV20-1 with TRBJ2-7; D unresolved. Germline loops: CDR1 DFQATT, CDR2 SNEGSKA (reference sequence). The CDR3 contains 12 residues. Trimming stripped 0 bases from V and 3 bases from J, with 6 bases between. The CDR3 here is CSAREELYEQYF. CDR3 nucleotide sequence: TGCAGTGCTAGAGAAGAGCTCTACGAGCAGTACTTC.

This clonotype was picked up many times. The rearrangement joins TRBV20-1 to TRBJ2-7; weak D call: TRBD1 (6 bases). Looked up from germline, CDR1 is DFQATT and CDR2 is SNEGSKA (reference sequence). Trimming removed 6 bases at V and 3 bases at J, with 9 bases between. This CDR3 contains 11 residues. CDR3 in amino acids: CSADRNYEQYF. In DNA, the CDR3 is TGCAGTGCGGACAGAAACTACGAGCAGTACTTC.

This clonotype was found many times. This chain links TRBV20-1 with TRBJ1-3; no clear D. The V and J ends lost 3 bases and 0 bases respectively, with 12 bases between them. This CDR3 is 15 amino acids long. Germline loops: CDR1 DFQATT, CDR2 SNEGSKA (reference sequence). Written as DNA, the CDR3 is TGCAGTGCTAGTCTAGCCGGGAGCTCTGGAAACACCATATATTTT. It encodes CSASLAGSSGNTIYF.

At least ten counts were recorded for this clonotype. CDR3 amino acids: CSAKAGGEGEQYF. CDR3 bases: TGCAGTGCCAAAGCCGGTGGGGAGGGCGAGCAGTACTTC. The rearrangement joins TRBV20-1 to TRBJ2-7, with TRBD2 identical over 7 bases. CDR1 and CDR2 (germline): DFQATT, SNEGSKA (reference sequence). V lost 6 bases, J lost 6 bases, and 11 bases stayed unmatched. This CDR3 contains 13 residues.

A word on this clonotype: Relative to the germline gene, one junction end is altered; a read error may explain this. V gene TRBV20-1 combines with J gene TRBJ1-6; a weak D match, TRBD1 (5 bases). The CDR3 spans 14 residues. Germline lookup yields CDR1 DFQATT and CDR2 SNEGSKA (reference sequence). The CDR3 reads CSARAGGNNSTLNF. CDR3 bases: TGCAGTGCTCGTGCCGGGGGGAATAATTCAACCCTCAACTTT.